A single sample is the source of the 27 T cell receptor beta chains below, sequenced in a study of T cells after posttransplantation cyclophosphamide. Sequencing used immunoSEQ multiplex PCR; TCRdb keeps in-frame clones, though not all of them. The data hold tens of thousands of clones, with roughly two thirds observed a single time. The specimen sequenced was memory CD4+ T cells sorted from PBMCs. All receptors come from a woman aged 55-70 years in good health, CMV-negative, and a related stem cell transplant donor.

This clone came up once. The V call is TRBV9, the J call TRBJ2-3, with D uncertain. The CDR3 is 14 residues long. Germline V gene sequence: CDR1 SGDLS, CDR2 YYNGEE. V was trimmed by 2 bases and J by 2 bases, leaving 9 bases between them. The CDR3 sequence is CASSVQLITDTQYF. The CDR3 DNA sequence: TGTGCCAGCAGCGTTCAACTAATCACAGATACGCAGTATTTT.

The CDR3 DNA sequence: TGTGCCAGCAGCCGGGACAGCAGGGCCACTGAAGCTTTCTTT. Its translation: CASSRDSRATEAFF. This chain links TRBV5-5 with TRBJ1-1; TRBD1 aligns across 7 bases. Germline-derived CDR1 and CDR2 are SGHKS and YYEKEE (reference sequence). V lost 4 bases, J lost 4 bases, and 7 bases stayed unmatched. This CDR3 contains 14 residues.

CDR3 in amino acids: CASSYRGTEQYF. The CDR3, as DNA: TGTGCCAGCAGTTACAGGGGGACCGAGCAGTACTTC. The J gene is TRBJ2-7, the V gene TRBV6-5, with D tentatively TRBD1 (6 bases). Germline V gene sequence: CDR1 MNHEY, CDR2 SVGAGI. Trimming took 2 bases from V and 6 from J, leaving 8 bases between them. This CDR3 has 12 amino acids.

This sequence joins TRBV19 and TRBJ1-1, with D possibly matching TRBD1 (5 bases). The V and J ends lost 5 bases and 5 bases respectively, with 15 bases between them. CDR3 size: 14 residues. CDR1 is LNHDA, CDR2 SQIVND, per germline (reference sequence). The CDR3: CASSWQGGLTEAFF. Here the CDR3 DNA reads TGTGCCAGTAGTTGGCAGGGAGGATTAACTGAAGCTTTCTTT. Full variable domain (rest looked up from reference TRBV19 and TRBJ1-1): DGGITQSPKYLFRKEGQNVTLSCEQNLNHDAMYWYRQDPGQGLRLIYYSQIVNDFQKGDIAEGYSVSREKKESFPLTVTSAQKNPTAFYLCASSWQGGLTEAFFGQGTRLTVV.

The CDR3 loop reads CAIRSSQRNTEAFF. The CDR3 bases are TGTGCCATCAGGAGCTCTCAACGGAACACTGAAGCTTTCTTT. This chain connects TRBV10-3 to TRBJ1-1; D unresolved. This CDR3 comprises 14 residues. Germline V gene sequence: CDR1 ENHRY, CDR2 SYGVKD. The V gene lost 6 bases and the J gene lost 1 base, with 12 bases spanning the gap.

This clone appeared once. The rearrangement uses TRBV7-2 and TRBJ2-1, with 9 bases lining up with TRBD2. V shed 2 bases and J 8 bases; nucleotides not matched to a gene: 7. The length of the CDR3 is 15 residues. Germline-derived CDR1 and CDR2 are SGHTA and FQGNSA. CDR3 region: CASSLSSGSWDEQFF. CDR3 coding DNA: TGTGCCAGCAGCTTAAGTAGCGGGAGTTGGGATGAGCAGTTCTTC.

This clone was recorded once. The chain joins TRBV30 to TRBJ2-3, with 8 bases matching TRBD2. V was clipped by 8 bases and J by 5 bases; unmatched bases: 6. CDR3 size: 12 residues. Per the germline V gene, CDR1 is GTSNPN and CDR2 is SVGIG (reference sequence). The DNA of the CDR3 is TGTGCCACGTCGGGAGGGCAAGATACGCAGTATTTT. It specifies CATSGGQDTQYF.

This clone was seen a single time. The chain employs TRBV19 and TRBJ1-2, with TRBD1 as a possible D gene (6 bases). CDR3 size: 15 residues. Germline CDR1 reads LNHDA; CDR2 reads SQIVND (reference sequence). Between the trimmed V and J ends, which lost 4 bases and 3 bases, there was a span of 15 bases. The CDR3 sequence is CASSRGAAGDYGYTF. The DNA for the CDR3 is TGTGCCAGTAGTAGAGGGGCGGCAGGGGACTATGGCTACACCTTC.

The rearrangement links TRBV11-2 to TRBJ2-7; 8 bases align to TRBD2. Germline V gives CDR1 SGHAT, CDR2 FQNNGV. V lost 7 bases and J lost 5; bases outside the gene matches: 16. This CDR3 spans 16 amino acids. CDR3 nucleotide sequence: TGTGCCAGCATCATCGGGGGGGGCCGGAAGCCGGACGAGCAGTACTTC. It specifies CASIIGGGRKPDEQYF.

The V and J genes are TRBV7-6 and TRBJ2-1; a weak D match, TRBD2 (6 bases). This CDR3 comprises 15 residues. V was clipped by 0 bases and J by 8 bases, with 14 bases between them. Germline V lookup: CDR1 SGHVS, CDR2 FNYEAQ. For the CDR3, the DNA is TGTGCCAGCAGCTTAGCGGAAAGACGCGGGGATGAGCAGTTCTTC. Its translation: CASSLAERRGDEQFF.

This clone has just one count. This sequence joins TRBV6-5 and TRBJ2-7; 7 bases align to TRBD1. CDR1 is MNHEY, CDR2 SVGAGI, per germline. V was pared by 5 bases and J by 0 bases, with 7 bases of the junction left unmatched. The CDR3 is made up of 15 amino acids. The CDR3: CASSLRGGSSYEQYF. The CDR3 DNA is TGTGCCAGCAGTCTACGAGGGGGCAGCTCCTACGAGCAGTACTTC.

This clone has just a few counts. This rearrangement joins TRBV6-1 to TRBJ1-1; TRBD1 matches 7 bases. V was pared by 6 bases and J by 5 bases, with 6 bases of the junction left unmatched. The CDR3 totals 13 residues. The germline CDR1 and CDR2 sequences are MNHNS and SASEGT. The CDR3 loop reads CASSSDRVTEAFF. The CDR3 DNA reads TGTGCCAGCAGCAGTGACAGGGTTACTGAAGCTTTCTTT.

The chain is built from TRBV18 and TRBJ1-4; 7 bases line up with TRBD1. Germline loops: CDR1 KGHSH, CDR2 LQKENI. V lost 2 bases and J lost 4; bases outside the gene matches: 4. The CDR3 totals 15 residues. The CDR3 region has the DNA TGTGCCAGCTCACCAATACGGGACAGTAATGAAAAACTGTTTTTT. Its translation: CASSPIRDSNEKLFF.

A few counts support this clone. The V call is TRBV5-1, the J call TRBJ2-1; TRBD2 matches 16 bases. The CDR3 has 16 amino acids. The germline V gene has CDR1 SGHRS and CDR2 YFSETQ. J was trimmed by 14 bases and V by 0 bases; bases with no gene match: 8. Here the CDR3 DNA reads TGCGCCAGCAGCTTGGCAGTGGGACTAGCGGGAGGGGACGAGTTCTTC. It specifies CASSLAVGLAGGDEFF.

V usage is TRBV19 and J usage is TRBJ2-1; TRBD2 matches at 11 bases. V trimming: 2 bases; J trimming: 0 bases; junction bases outside the gene matches: 9. Germline V gene lookup returns CDR1 LNHDA and CDR2 SQIVND (reference sequence). The length of the CDR3 is 19 residues. The CDR3: CASSIQASGGSSSYNEQFF. CDR3 DNA: TGTGCCAGTAGTATACAAGCTAGCGGGGGGTCCAGCTCCTACAATGAGCAGTTCTTC. The variable domain in full, completed from reference TRBV19 and TRBJ2-1, reads DGGITQSPKYLFRKEGQNVTLSCEQNLNHDAMYWYRQDPGQGLRLIYYSQIVNDFQKGDIAEGYSVSREKKESFPLTVTSAQKNPTAFYLCASSIQASGGSSSYNEQFFGPGTRLTVL.

The chain uses TRBV29-1 and TRBJ1-2, with TRBD1 identical over 7 bases. CDR3 length: 13 amino acids. Germline CDR1 is SQVTM and CDR2 is ANQGSEA. V dropped 3 bases and J dropped 8; count of bases not matched to a gene: 9. CDR3 protein: CSVELPGGTGYTF. The CDR3 bases are TGCAGCGTTGAGTTGCCAGGGGGTACGGGCTACACCTTC.

The V call is TRBV19, the J call TRBJ1-1; no clear D. Germline V CDR1 and CDR2: LNHDA, SQIVND (reference sequence). Trimming cost V 4 bases and J 3 bases, with 12 bases left between them. CDR3 length equals 14 residues. The DNA for the CDR3 is TGTGCCAGTAGTAGGACGTGGCGGGACACTGAAGCTTTCTTT. It yields the protein CASSRTWRDTEAFF.

The chain links TRBV5-4 to TRBJ2-7, with TRBD1 matching over 7 bases. This CDR3 region has 14 residues. V was clipped by 7 bases and J by 2 bases; unmatched bases: 9. CDR1 is SGHNT, CDR2 YYREEE, per germline (reference sequence). The CDR3, as DNA: TGTGCCAGCCGCCGAGGGGGCGCGGCCTACGAGCAGTACTTC. It yields the protein CASRRGGAAYEQYF. Supplemented by reference TRBV5-4 and TRBJ2-7, the full variable domain reads ETGVTQSPTHLIKTRGQQVTLRCSSQSGHNTVSWYQQALGQGPQFIFQYYREEENGRGNFPPRFSGLQFPNYSSELNVNALELDDSALYLCASRRGGAAYEQYFGPGTRLTVT.

The V and J genes are TRBV7-8 and TRBJ2-7, with TRBD1 as a possible D gene (5 bases). Looked up from germline, CDR1 is SGHVS and CDR2 is FQNEAQ. The CDR3 runs 13 residues. The V and J ends lost 8 bases and 2 bases respectively, with 13 bases between them. CDR3 sequence: CASAARVAYEQYF. CDR3 nucleotide sequence: TGTGCCAGCGCGGCCAGGGTGGCCTACGAGCAGTACTTC.

The V and J genes are TRBV9 and TRBJ2-5; 11 bases align to TRBD2. The CDR3 runs to 17 residues. In germline, CDR1 is SGDLS, CDR2 YYNGEE. V gave up 0 bases and J gave up 2 bases; unmatched junction bases: 6. CDR3 coding DNA: TGTGCCAGCAGCGTAGCTGCCCGACTAGCGGGGCAAGAGACCCAGTACTTC. Translating gives CASSVAARLAGQETQYF.

This clone showed up just once. The V and J genes are TRBV2 and TRBJ2-7; tentative D call: TRBD2 (6 bases). The CDR3 totals 14 residues. Looked up from germline, CDR1 is SNHLY and CDR2 is FYNNEI. V was shortened by 5 bases and J by 0 bases, with 11 bases between the two germline ends. This CDR3 is CASSSDGGSYEQYF. In nucleotides, the CDR3 is TGTGCCAGCAGTTCCGACGGGGGCTCCTACGAGCAGTACTTC. Full variable domain (missing parts from reference TRBV2 and TRBJ2-7): EPEVTQTPSHQVTQMGQEVILRCVPISNHLYFYWYRQILGQKVEFLVSFYNNEISEKSEIFDDQFSVERPDGSNFTLKIRSTKLEDSAMYFCASSSDGGSYEQYFGPGTRLTVT.

As to this clone: Because it lacks the conserved phenylalanine or tryptophan at the end, this CDR3 is likely a read error. The CDR3 loop is CASRRQRSYEQYL. The CDR3, as DNA: TGTGCCAGCAGGCGACAGAGGTCTTACGAGCAGTACCTC. V gene TRBV13 combines with J gene TRBJ2-7, with D possibly being TRBD1 (5 bases). Trimming pared 6 bases from V and 4 bases from J, leaving 13 bases between. CDR1 and CDR2 from the germline V gene are PRHDT and FYEKMQ (reference sequence). The CDR3 length is 13 residues.

Points on this clone: The conserved phenylalanine or tryptophan normally closing the CDR3 is absent here, so this likely arose from a read error. No DNA is shown, since the ends of the CDR3 on it are uncertain; the CDR3 is the one TCRdb lists. The chain has TRBV6-5 and TRBJ2-3; the listed D gene, TRBD2, was not tested against the DNA. Termini included, the CDR3 measures 11 amino acids. Germline loops: CDR1 MNHEY, CDR2 SVGAGI. This chain's CDR3 is CASSYSGLATG.

The chain employs TRBV7-8 and TRBJ2-7, with 9 bases identical to TRBD2. J gave up 2 bases and V 8 bases, and 10 bases lay outside the gene matches. This CDR3 is 15 amino acids long. Germline assignment: CDR1 SGHVS and CDR2 FQNEAQ. The CDR3 DNA reads TGTGCCAGCCGTATAGGGGTAGCGGGGGCCTACGAGCAGTACTTC. This sequence encodes CASRIGVAGAYEQYF.

This chain uses TRBV19 with TRBJ2-7, with TRBD1 matching 8 bases. J was trimmed by 5 bases and V by 5 bases; bases with no gene match: 11. This CDR3 spans 15 amino acids. Germline lookup yields CDR1 LNHDA and CDR2 SQIVND (reference sequence). The CDR3 region has the DNA TGTGCCAGTAGTCAGAGACAGGGGACCTTACACGAGCAGTACTTC. Amino acids: CASSQRQGTLHEQYF.

The chain couples TRBV19 to TRBJ2-7, with D possibly TRBD2 on 6 matching bases. Germline V gene sequence: CDR1 LNHDA, CDR2 SQIVND (reference sequence). CDR3 size: 15 residues. Trimming pared 4 bases from V and 5 bases from J, leaving 18 bases between. DNA for the CDR3: TGTGCCAGTAGTACTTCCGGGACTTTCTCGAACGAGCAGTACTTC. Amino acids: CASSTSGTFSNEQYF.

This chain links TRBV19 with TRBJ1-1, with D possibly matching TRBD1 (6 bases). The length of the CDR3 is 15 residues. V gave up 6 bases and J gave up 5 bases, with 19 bases separating them. Germline loops: CDR1 LNHDA, CDR2 SQIVND (reference sequence). In DNA form, the CDR3 reads TGTGCCAGTAGGACCGTTGGCAGGGGTTGGACTGAAGCTTTCTTT. Protein product: CASRTVGRGWTEAFF.